Each of the 5 T cell receptor beta chains below was sequenced from the same sample in a study of CD8 T cells in Susac syndrome. Random hexamers served to reverse transcribe roughly 0.45 to 1 ug RNA. One entry per CDR3 protein results from TCRdb running MiXCR on the immunoSEQ multiplex PCR reads. The data hold a few hundred thousand distinct CDR3 sequences, with approximately 91% observed a single time. The material sequenced was CD8+ T cells from PBMCs. The receptors here all came from a human donor with multiple sclerosis.

The V and J genes are TRBV20-1 and TRBJ1-2; D not certain. This CDR3 spans 17 amino acids. Germline V gene sequence: CDR1 DFQATT, CDR2 SNEGSKA (reference sequence). The V gene lost 0 bases and the J gene lost 0 bases, with 17 bases spanning the gap. CDR3 region: CSARDFGEAVANYGYTF. CDR3 nucleotides: TGCAGTGCTAGAGATTTCGGGGAAGCTGTCGCTAACTATGGCTACACCTTC.

The chain employs TRBV3-1 and TRBJ2-2; D gene unclear. Germline V gene sequence: CDR1 LGHDT, CDR2 YNNKEL (reference sequence). The CDR3 is made up of 17 amino acids. The V gene lost 1 base and the J gene lost 0 bases, with 12 bases spanning the gap. In nucleotides, the CDR3 is TGTGCCAGCAGCCAAGTGGTGAACGGAACGAACACCGGGGAGCTGTTTTTT. Its translation: CASSQVVNGTNTGELFF.

V usage is TRBV12-1 and J usage is TRBJ1-5; no check of the table's D call, TRBD1, against the DNA was made. TRBV12-1 is reported as a pseudogene. The CDR3 is made up of 13 amino acids. CDR3 sequence reads: CASSFICPQPQHF. DNA for the CDR3: TGTGCCAGCAGCTTTATTTGTCCTCAGCCCCAGCATTTT.

The chain combines TRBV4-1 with TRBJ1-3; D is uncertain. The CDR3 covers 15 residues. Deletions cut 0 bases from V and 4 bases from J, with 10 bases between. CDR1 MGHRA and CDR2 YSYEKL come from the germline V gene. This CDR3 reads CASSQEAAGGNTIYF. As DNA, the CDR3 is TGCGCCAGCAGCCAAGAGGCTGCCGGAGGAAACACCATATATTTT.

The rearrangement uses TRBV29-1 and TRBJ2-1; 11 positions agree with TRBD1. J gave up 6 bases and V 0 bases, and 22 bases lay outside the gene matches. The CDR3 has 21 amino acids. Germline CDR1 and CDR2: SQVTM and ANQGSEA. CDR3 in amino acids: CSVEDLQSGGLRDRGFNEQFF. DNA of the CDR3: TGCAGCGTTGAAGATCTTCAATCCGGTGGGCTTAGGGACAGGGGGTTCAATGAGCAGTTCTTC.